In its sample, the clone carrying this T cell receptor beta chain was seen a few times. No antigen is known for it. Generated by immunoSEQ multiplex PCR, the TCRdb table keeps only in-frame clones and is missing some. The repertoire holds fewer than 400,000 clones, with approximately 74% as singletons. This entry is derived from a study of shared clonotypes between healthy human individuals. Study information: Each donor's CD4 naive and CD4 memory cells filled three plates apiece, CD8 naive two, and CD8 memory one. Overall study results and limits: Across subsets, estimated richness was generally greater for naive than for memory populations. Tissues were not sampled, only blood, and their repertoires likely differ.

The germline V gene has CDR1 MNHEY and CDR2 SVGAGI. The CDR3 totals 14 residues. V dropped 7 bases and J dropped 3 bases, with 16 bases sitting between them. The sequenced sample was memory CD4+ T cells sorted from blood. Subset given: CD45RA-negative fraction. The V gene is TRBV6-5, the J gene TRBJ2-7; no reliable D call. The sequence was collected from a man aged 25 to 45 in good health. CDR3 in amino acids: CASTQVSRHYEQYF. CDR3 nucleotide sequence: TGTGCCAGCACTCAGGTTAGCAGGCACTACGAGCAGTACTTC.